Listed below are T cell receptor beta chains from one sample, sequenced in a study of neurological immune-mediated disorders. TCRdb independently ran MiXCR on the 5' RACE reads; one entry per CDR3 protein. The repertoire has about 88,000 distinct CDR3 sequences, around 3.3% of them found once; the top ten carry roughly 6.4%. Sequencing was carried out using PBMCs. These TCRs come from a woman aged 18-29 years with multiple sclerosis. The CDR3 runs from the conserved cysteine through the conserved F or W. A D gene is named only where the DNA matches it firmly. Rows may omit the clone size; those that give it use once, few, many or a size class.

D: NA
J: TRBJ1-1
V: TRBV5-1
size: many
DNA: TGCGCCAGCAGCTTGGTCGGTTACACTGAAGCTTTCTTT
CDR3: CASSLVGYTEAFF

D: TRBD1
J: TRBJ1-1
V: TRBV19
size: many
DNA: TGTGCCAGTAGTATCCAACAGGGGGCCCACACTGAAGCTTTCTTT
CDR3: CASSIQQGAHTEAFF

D: TRBD1
J: TRBJ2-1
V: TRBV7-2
size: many
DNA: TGTGCCAGCAGCCTACCGGGACAGGGGTACAATGAGCAGTTCTTC
CDR3: CASSLPGQGYNEQFF

D: NA
J: TRBJ1-5
V: TRBV20-1
size: many
DNA: TGCAGTGCTAGCATAGGTCAGCCCCAGCATTTT
CDR3: CSASIGQPQHF

D: NA
J: TRBJ2-1
V: TRBV27
size: many
DNA: TGTGCCAGCAGCACCGGGGCTAGCTCCTACAATGAGCAGTTCTTC
CDR3: CASSTGASSYNEQFF

D: TRBD1
J: TRBJ2-3
V: TRBV7-9
size: many
DNA: TGTGCCAGCAGCTTAGACTCACAGGGGGCGACCACAGATACGCAGTATTTT
CDR3: CASSLDSQGATTDTQYF

D: NA
J: TRBJ2-7
V: TRBV12-3/TRBV12-4
size: many
DNA: TGTGCCAGCAGTTTATTGTCCGGGACACCTTACGAGCAGTACTTC
CDR3: CASSLLSGTPYEQYF

D: NA
J: TRBJ1-1
V: TRBV21-1
size: many
DNA: TGTGCCAGCACCTCGGGACAGGGTGGGATGAACACTGAAGCTTTCTTT
CDR3: CASTSGQGGMNTEAFF

D: NA
J: TRBJ2-5
V: TRBV5-6
size: many
DNA: TGTGCCAGCAGCTGGGGGATCCAAGAGACCCAGTACTTC
CDR3: CASSWGIQETQYF

D: NA
J: TRBJ2-3
V: TRBV11-2
size: many
DNA: TGTGCCAGCAGCTTAGGTGCCAGCGCTGGCACAGATACGCAGTATTTT
CDR3: CASSLGASAGTDTQYF

D: NA
J: TRBJ1-4
V: TRBV20-1
size: many
DNA: TGCAGTGCTAGAGACCTCGGGGCCGATAATGAAAAACTGTTTTTT
CDR3: CSARDLGADNEKLFF

D: TRBD2
J: TRBJ2-3
V: TRBV12-3/TRBV12-4
size: many
DNA: TGTGCCAGCAGTTTAAGGCTAGCGGGAGGGTCGGCAGATACGCAGTATTTT
CDR3: CASSLRLAGGSADTQYF

D: NA
J: TRBJ2-5
V: TRBV3-1
size: many
DNA: TGTGCCAGCAGCCAAGCCGCGACGTGGGCCCAGTACTTC
CDR3: CASSQAATWAQYF

D: NA
J: TRBJ2-3
V: TRBV7-2
size: many
DNA: TGTGCCAGCAGCCCTGGACGGGCCTCCGGAGATACGCAGTATTTT
CDR3: CASSPGRASGDTQYF

D: NA
J: TRBJ2-3
V: TRBV6-6
size: many
DNA: TGTGCCAGCAGTTACTTAGGTTATAGACCGGATACGCAGTATTTT
CDR3: CASSYLGYRPDTQYF

D: NA
J: TRBJ2-5
V: TRBV7-9
size: few
DNA: TGTGCCAGCAGCTTACGCGTCGGCCGCGGGACCCAGTACTTC
CDR3: CASSLRVGRGTQYF

D: TRBD1
J: TRBJ2-7
V: TRBV6-6
size: many
DNA: TGTGCCAGCAGTTACTCCCGGGACAGATACTCCTACGAGCAGTACTTC
CDR3: CASSYSRDRYSYEQYF

D: TRBD2
J: TRBJ2-1
V: TRBV5-5
size: many
DNA: TGTGCCAGCAGCTTGGAGTCTAGCGGGAGTCCGCGGTTCCATTTCTTC
CDR3: CASSLESSGSPRFHFF

D: TRBD1
J: TRBJ1-3
V: TRBV30
size: NA
DNA: TGTGCCTGGAGTGCTACAGGGGGAATTCGAAACACCATATATTTT
CDR3: CAWSATGGIRNTIYF

D: TRBD1
J: TRBJ1-1
V: TRBV5-5
size: many
DNA: TGTGCCAGCAACCCAACAGGGGAAACTGAAGCTTTCTTT
CDR3: CASNPTGETEAFF

D: TRBD2
J: TRBJ2-5
V: TRBV10-3
size: many
DNA: TGTGCCATCAGTGCCCTAGCGGTTCAAGAGACCCAGTACTTC
CDR3: CAISALAVQETQYF

D: TRBD2
J: TRBJ2-1
V: TRBV7-2
size: many
DNA: TGTGCCAGCAGCCACAGGACTAGCGGGGGTAAAAATGAGCAGTTCTTC
CDR3: CASSHRTSGGKNEQFF

D: NA
J: TRBJ1-5
V: TRBV12-3/TRBV12-4
size: many
DNA: TGTGCCAGCAGTTTAGGGGTGGGCCGAGATCAGCCCCAGCATTTT
CDR3: CASSLGVGRDQPQHF

D: NA
J: TRBJ2-6
V: TRBV27
size: NA
DNA: TGTGCCAGCACTCAAAGCCCATACAGCTCTGGGGCCAACGTCCTGACTTTC
CDR3: CASTQSPYSSGANVLTF

D: NA
J: TRBJ1-1
V: TRBV9
size: many
DNA: TGTGCCAGCAGCCCAAGACAGTGGGCTGAAGCTTTCTTT
CDR3: CASSPRQWAEAFF

D: TRBD1
J: TRBJ1-1
V: TRBV6-5
size: many
DNA: TGTGCCAGCAGACAGGGGTTCGGCACTGAAGCTTTCTTT
CDR3: CASRQGFGTEAFF

D: NA
J: TRBJ2-3
V: TRBV24-1
size: many
DNA: TGTGCCACCAGTGATGTCGTGGGTACGCAGTATTTT
CDR3: CATSDVVGTQYF

D: TRBD1
J: TRBJ2-7
V: TRBV11-2
size: many
DNA: TGTGCCAGCAGCCCGCGACAGGGACACGAGCAGTACTTC
CDR3: CASSPRQGHEQYF

D: NA
J: TRBJ2-1
V: TRBV6-5
size: NA
DNA: TGTGCCAGCAATTGGGGGGTTGCGCAGTTCTTC
CDR3: CASNWGVAQFF

D: NA
J: TRBJ2-5
V: TRBV20-1
size: many
DNA: TGCAGTGCTAGAGCGGTGTTCTTACGAGAGACCCAGTACTTC
CDR3: CSARAVFLRETQYF

D: NA
J: TRBJ2-3
V: TRBV20-1
size: many
DNA: TGCAGTGCTAGAGACGTAGCGGGCACAGATACGCAGTATTTT
CDR3: CSARDVAGTDTQYF

D: NA
J: TRBJ2-1
V: TRBV7-9
size: many
DNA: TGTGCCAGCAGCGACTACAGGGGACTCCACAATGAGCAGTTCTTC
CDR3: CASSDYRGLHNEQFF

D: NA
J: TRBJ2-7
V: TRBV19
size: few
DNA: TGTGCCACGGTCTCCGGGGCCCGGAGCGAGCAGTACTTC
CDR3: CATVSGARSEQYF

D: NA
J: TRBJ1-2
V: TRBV5-8
size: many
DNA: TGTGCCAGCAGACCGGCCCCAGGGTGGAGTGGCTACACCTTC
CDR3: CASRPAPGWSGYTF

D: TRBD2
J: TRBJ2-2
V: TRBV29-1
size: many
DNA: TGCAGCGTTACTAGCGCCGCACCCACCGGGGAGCTGTTTTTT
CDR3: CSVTSAAPTGELFF

D: NA
J: TRBJ2-7
V: TRBV7-6
size: many
DNA: TGTGCCAGCAGCTCCAGGGGATCATCCTACGAGCAGTACTTC
CDR3: CASSSRGSSYEQYF

D: TRBD2
J: TRBJ2-2
V: TRBV6-5
size: many
DNA: TGTGCCAGCAGTTACTCCACCGGGGGGTCCGGGGAGCTGTTTTTT
CDR3: CASSYSTGGSGELFF

D: NA
J: TRBJ1-5
V: TRBV5-6
size: NA
DNA: TGTGCCAGCAGCTTGGGTACAGGGACCCCTAATCAGCCCCAGCATTTT
CDR3: CASSLGTGTPNQPQHF

D: TRBD1
J: TRBJ2-1
V: TRBV5-5
size: many
DNA: TGTGCCAGCAGCTTGGCCCGGACAGGAACCAATGAGCAGTTCTTC
CDR3: CASSLARTGTNEQFF

D: NA
J: TRBJ1-1
V: TRBV20-1
size: many
DNA: TGCAGTGCTAGAGATTGGGGGCCCAGGGGAACTGAAGCTTTCTTT
CDR3: CSARDWGPRGTEAFF

D: NA
J: TRBJ2-2
V: TRBV5-1
size: NA
DNA: TGCGCCAGCAGCTTGGTAGTCCTAGCGCCCTACACCGGGGAGCTGTTTTTT
CDR3: CASSLVVLAPYTGELFF